A selection of T cell receptor beta chains follows, all from one sample in a study of cytomegalovirus exposure and HLA in healthy donors. Generated by immunoSEQ multiplex PCR, the TCRdb table keeps only in-frame clones and is missing some. The repertoire holds roughly 150,000 clones, about 85% seen once, with 2% to 2.5% in the top ten. Sequences were obtained from PBMCs. The origin of the receptors is a woman between 18 and 29 years old in good health and CMV-seronegative. The CDR3 runs from the conserved cysteine through the conserved F or W. D genes are given only for firm matches. Only some rows state a clone size, as once, few, many or a class for expanded clones.

>TRBV5-4|.|.|TRBJ1-3|14
CASSSGDSGNTIYF
TGTGCCAGCAGCTCCGGGGACTCTGGAAACACCATATATTTT
>TRBV2|.|TRBD1|TRBJ1-2|16
CASSEALLDREDGYTF
TGTGCCAGCAGTGAAGCGCTTCTGGACAGGGAGGATGGCTACACCTTC
>TRBV6-6|.|TRBD1|TRBJ2-1|13
CASSWTGYNEQFF
TGTGCCAGCAGTTGGACAGGTTACAATGAGCAGTTCTTC
>TRBV19|.|.|TRBJ1-5|14
CASSIPGRHQPQHF
TGTGCCAGTAGTATTCCAGGGCGGCATCAGCCCCAGCATTTT
>TRBV5-1|.|.|TRBJ1-2|13
CASSLGQDYGYTF
TGCGCCAGCAGCTTGGGACAGGACTATGGCTACACCTTC
>TRBV7-2|.|TRBD2|TRBJ2-7|15
CASSLGGGLAYEQYF
TGTGCCAGCAGCTTAGGGGGAGGACTAGCCTACGAGCAGTACTTC
>TRBV19|.|.|TRBJ2-7|13
CASSIDRYYEQYF
TGTGCCAGTAGTATAGACAGATACTACGAGCAGTACTTC
>TRBV11-1|.|.|TRBJ2-7|15
CASSGGASGVYEQYF
TGTGCCAGCAGCGGGGGGGCTAGCGGCGTTTACGAGCAGTACTTC
>TRBV13|.|.|TRBJ1-4|18
CASSSGTLIPATNEKLFF
TGTGCCAGCAGCTCCGGGACACTTATCCCAGCAACTAATGAAAAACTGTTTTTT
>TRBV4-1|.|.|TRBJ1-1|14
CASSHDRTGTEAFF
TGCGCCAGCAGCCATGACAGGACCGGCACTGAAGCTTTCTTT
>TRBV28|.|.|TRBJ2-7|14
CATSPTSPSYEQYF
TGTGCCACCAGCCCAACTAGCCCTTCCTACGAGCAGTACTTC
>TRBV11-2|.|TRBD2|TRBJ2-2|15
CASSLDGGEAGELFF
TGTGCCAGCAGCTTAGATGGGGGGGAAGCCGGGGAGCTGTTTTTT
>TRBV2|.|TRBD1|TRBJ2-7|13
CASRPWTGGEQYF
TGTGCCAGCAGACCGTGGACAGGCGGCGAGCAGTACTTC
>TRBV5-1|.|.|TRBJ2-7|17
CASSLFGEGGRAAEQYF
TGCGCCAGCAGCTTGTTCGGTGAGGGGGGGAGGGCCGCCGAGCAGTACTTC
>TRBV10-3|once|.|TRBJ2-1|13
CAIRDTSYNEQFF
TGTGCCATCCGGGACACATCCTACAATGAGCAGTTCTTC
>TRBV27|.|.|TRBJ1-2|11
CASSPGYGYTF
TGTGCCAGCAGTCCGGGCTATGGCTACACCTTC
>TRBV2|.|.|TRBJ2-5|16
CASRRPLAGLVGTQYF
TGTGCCAGCAGGAGGCCCCTCGCGGGGCTTGTTGGGACCCAGTACTTC
>TRBV15|.|TRBD1|TRBJ2-5|17
CATSVFAGTGPKETQYF
TGTGCCACCAGCGTGTTCGCCGGGACAGGGCCTAAGGAGACCCAGTACTTC
>TRBV10-3|.|TRBD2|TRBJ2-7|17
CAISRARVQREGYEQYF
TGTGCCATCAGCCGGGCCCGCGTCCAGCGGGAGGGCTACGAGCAGTACTTC
>TRBV4-1|.|TRBD1|TRBJ1-1|14
CASSQGTGATEAFF
TGCGCCAGCAGCCAAGGGACAGGGGCCACTGAAGCTTTCTTT
>TRBV6-5|.|.|TRBJ2-1|14
CASSYSRGRNEQFF
TGTGCCAGCAGTTACTCGAGAGGGAGGAATGAGCAGTTCTTC
>TRBV28|once|.|TRBJ1-3|14
CVSRRGTSGNTIYF
TGTGTGTCTCGGCGGGGCACTTCTGGAAACACCATATATTTT
>TRBV9|.|TRBD2|TRBJ2-3|15
CASSPFGGSTDTQYF
TGTGCCAGCAGCCCCTTCGGGGGGAGCACAGATACGCAGTATTTT
>TRBV9|.|.|TRBJ2-3|20
CASSPPLLGQLPEGTDTQYF
TGTGCCAGCAGCCCGCCCCTTCTTGGACAACTCCCCGAGGGCACAGATACGCAGTATTTT
>TRBV5-1|.|TRBD1|TRBJ2-7|14
CASSPQGATYEQYF
TGCGCCAGCAGCCCCCAGGGGGCTACCTACGAGCAGTACTTC
>TRBV9|.|.|TRBJ1-2|14
CASSSRGGDYGYTF
TGTGCCAGCAGCTCGAGGGGAGGGGACTATGGCTACACCTTC
>TRBV5-1|.|TRBD2|TRBJ2-1|13
CASSAVAGGEQFF
TGCGCCAGCAGTGCGGTAGCGGGTGGGGAGCAGTTCTTC
>TRBV4-1|.|.|TRBJ2-7|16
CASSQVVAGNTYEQYF
TGCGCCAGCAGCCAAGTGGTGGCAGGGAATACCTACGAGCAGTACTTC
>TRBV10-2|.|.|TRBJ2-5|12
CASSRGQETQYF
TGCGCCAGCAGCCGGGGGCAAGAGACCCAGTACTTC
>TRBV4-3|.|TRBD1|TRBJ1-2|14
CASSRNRGMSGYTF
TGCGCCAGCAGCCGGAACAGGGGGATGAGTGGCTACACCTTC
>TRBV7-9|.|TRBD1|TRBJ2-1|15
CASSLEGGRHNEQFF
TGTGCCAGCAGCTTAGAAGGGGGCCGCCACAATGAGCAGTTCTTC
>TRBV5-5|.|.|TRBJ2-3|15
CASSLGNRDTDTQYF
TGTGCCAGCAGCTTGGGTAACAGGGACACAGATACGCAGTATTTT
>TRBV5-5|.|TRBD1|TRBJ2-7|14
CASSFRDRGYEQYF
TGTGCCAGCAGCTTCCGGGACAGGGGCTACGAGCAGTACTTC
>TRBV7-3|.|TRBD2|TRBJ2-3|14
CASSTRSGGDTQYF
TGTGCCAGCAGCACTCGGTCGGGGGGGGATACGCAGTATTTT
>TRBV25-1|.|TRBD1|TRBJ1-3|16
CASRGQGSRWGNTIYF
TGTGCCAGCAGGGGACAGGGTTCAAGGTGGGGAAACACCATATATTTT
>TRBV19|.|TRBD2|TRBJ2-1|15
CASTRRGGSYNEQFF
TGTGCCAGTACCAGAAGGGGAGGGTCCTACAATGAGCAGTTCTTC
>TRBV18|once|.|TRBJ2-7|13
CASSPPTPREQYF
TGTGCCAGCTCACCACCTACCCCCCGCGAGCAGTACTTC
>TRBV28|.|TRBD1|TRBJ2-1|20
CASSLFWGTGGRRGYNEQFF
TGTGCCAGCAGTTTATTCTGGGGGACAGGGGGGCGCCGGGGATACAATGAGCAGTTCTTC
>TRBV19|.|TRBD1|TRBJ1-2|16
CASSIKGAAPFYGYTF
TGTGCCAGTAGTATCAAGGGGGCAGCACCTTTTTATGGCTACACCTTC
>TRBV5-4|.|.|TRBJ2-7|14
CASSFRQGVYEQYF
TGTGCCAGCAGCTTTCGGCAGGGTGTGTACGAGCAGTACTTC
>TRBV5-1|.|TRBD1|TRBJ2-7|13
CASNSGQGYEQYF
TGCGCCAGCAATTCCGGACAGGGCTACGAGCAGTACTTC
>TRBV27|once|.|TRBJ1-2|15
CASHGGDSLRSGYTF
TGTGCCAGCCACGGTGGAGACTCCCTCCGGAGTGGCTACACCTTC
>TRBV27|.|TRBD2|TRBJ2-5|17
CASGGTSGRAIQETQYF
TGTGCCAGCGGCGGGACTAGCGGGAGGGCCATCCAAGAGACCCAGTACTTC
>TRBV2|.|.|TRBJ2-7|15
CASSVGQASPYEQYF
TGTGCCAGCAGTGTGGGGCAGGCCTCTCCCTACGAGCAGTACTTC
>TRBV28|.|.|TRBJ2-7|15
CASSLRTPSSYEQYF
TGTGCCAGCAGTTTAAGAACTCCGAGCTCCTACGAGCAGTACTTC
>TRBV15|.|.|TRBJ2-7|14
CATSSMTASYEQYF
TGTGCCACCAGCAGTATGACAGCCTCCTACGAGCAGTACTTC
>TRBV28|.|.|TRBJ1-4|13
CASSQGFNEKLFF
TGTGCCAGCAGTCAGGGGTTTAATGAAAAACTGTTTTTT
>TRBV29-1|.|TRBD1|TRBJ1-1|16
CSVEGDLDRGGTEAFF
TGCAGCGTTGAAGGAGATTTGGACAGGGGAGGCACTGAAGCTTTCTTT
>TRBV5-1|.|.|TRBJ2-5|14
CASSSGVMKETQYF
TGCGCCAGCAGCTCGGGGGTTATGAAGGAGACCCAGTACTTC
>TRBV19|.|.|TRBJ2-3|13
CATGTSSTDTQYF
TGTGCTACAGGGACGTCTAGCACAGATACGCAGTATTTT
>TRBV14|.|.|TRBJ1-1|15
CASSQDRALNTEAFF
TGTGCCAGCAGCCAAGACCGAGCCTTGAACACTGAAGCTTTCTTT
>TRBV6-1|.|TRBD1|TRBJ2-5|14
CASSEMTGSETQYF
TGTGCCAGCAGTGAAATGACAGGGAGTGAGACCCAGTACTTC